This TCR beta chain was recovered during a study of shared clonotypes between healthy human individuals. Study at large: CD4 naive and CD4 memory each took three plates per donor, while CD8 naive took two and CD8 memory one.

A word on this clone: Antigen unknown.

Generated by immunoSEQ multiplex PCR, the TCRdb table keeps only in-frame clones and is missing some. The profile shows over 800,000 clones, 80% to 95% of them singletons. Study findings and constraints: Large sequencing depth failed to make sorted-subset sequencing complete, rarefaction showed. A handful of donors shared approximately 5% of their naive CD4 clonotypes.

Terminally differentiated effector memory CD45RA+ cells were left out of the naive CD8 fraction, which was CD45RO-negative and positively selected for CCR7. V was shortened by 8 bases and J by 4 bases, with 12 bases between the two germline ends. The CDR3 runs to 13 residues. Germline assignment: CDR1 MNHNS and CDR2 SASEGT. Sequencing was performed on naive CD8+ T cells sorted from blood. J is TRBJ2-1 and V is TRBV6-1; D possibly matches TRBD1 or TRBD2 (5 bases each). This clonotype originated in a man under 40 in good health. This chain's CDR3 is CASGDGRYNEQFF. The CDR3 DNA reads as TGTGCCAGCGGGGACGGACGTTACAATGAGCAGTTCTTC.